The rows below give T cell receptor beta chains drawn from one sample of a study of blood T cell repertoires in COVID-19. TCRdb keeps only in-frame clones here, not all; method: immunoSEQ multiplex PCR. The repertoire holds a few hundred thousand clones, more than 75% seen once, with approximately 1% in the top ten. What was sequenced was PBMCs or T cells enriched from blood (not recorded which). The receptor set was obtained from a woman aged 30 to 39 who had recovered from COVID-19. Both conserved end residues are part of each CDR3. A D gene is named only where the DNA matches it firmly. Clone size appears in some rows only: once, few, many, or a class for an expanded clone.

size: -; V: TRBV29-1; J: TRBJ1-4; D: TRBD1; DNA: TGCAGCGTTCGGACAGGGGGCGCCGGTAATGAAAAACTGTTTTTT; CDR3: CSVRTGGAGNEKLFF
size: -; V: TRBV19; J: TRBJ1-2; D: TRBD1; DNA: TGTGCCAGTAGTATAGAAACTGGAACAGGGGGCGTCAACTATGGCTACACCTTC; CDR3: CASSIETGTGGVNYGYTF
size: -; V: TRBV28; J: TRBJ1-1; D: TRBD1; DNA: TGTGCCAGCAGTTGGACAGGGAACGCTGAAGCTTTCTTT; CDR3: CASSWTGNAEAFF
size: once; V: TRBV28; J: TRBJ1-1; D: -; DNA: TGTGCCAGCAGTTCACCCTCCCCGGGGTCGAACACTGAAGCTTTCTTT; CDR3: CASSSPSPGSNTEAFF
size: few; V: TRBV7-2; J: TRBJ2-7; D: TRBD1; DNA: TGTGCCAGCAGCTTAGGGACAGGGGGCGGTTACGAGCAGTACTTC; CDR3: CASSLGTGGGYEQYF
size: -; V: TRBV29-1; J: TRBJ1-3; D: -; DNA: TGCAGCGTTGCGGAGGGGTCCTCTGGAAACACCATATATTTT; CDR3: CSVAEGSSGNTIYF
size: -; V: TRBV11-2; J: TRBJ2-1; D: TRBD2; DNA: TGTGCCAGCAGCTTAGGGGTGTTGGGGACTAGCGGACACAATGAGCAGTTCTTC; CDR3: CASSLGVLGTSGHNEQFF
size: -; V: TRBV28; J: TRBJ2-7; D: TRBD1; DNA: TGTGCCAGCAGTTCGACAGGGGGCTCAGCCTACGAGCAGTACTTC; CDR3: CASSSTGGSAYEQYF
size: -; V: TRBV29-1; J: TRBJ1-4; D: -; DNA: TGCAGCGTTGAAGTGCAGAATGAAAAACTGTTTTTT; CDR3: CSVEVQNEKLFF
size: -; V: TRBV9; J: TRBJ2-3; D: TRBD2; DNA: TGTGCCAGCAGCGTAGAAGCGGGGGCGCCCCGGGGCACAGATACGCAGTATTTT; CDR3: CASSVEAGAPRGTDTQYF
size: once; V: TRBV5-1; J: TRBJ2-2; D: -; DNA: TGCGCCAGCAGCCTTGAGATCGCGAACACCGGGGAGCTGTTTTTT; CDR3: CASSLEIANTGELFF
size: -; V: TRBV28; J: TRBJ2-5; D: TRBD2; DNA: TGTGCCAGCAGTTCCTCCGCCCCTTTTTTCGGCGGGGGGGCATTAGAGACCCAGTACTTC; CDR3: CASSSSAPFFGGGALETQYF
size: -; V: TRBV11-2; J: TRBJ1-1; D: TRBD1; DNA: TGTGCCAGCAGCTCGCAGGGGGCAAGTGAAGCTTTCTTT; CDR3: CASSSQGASEAFF
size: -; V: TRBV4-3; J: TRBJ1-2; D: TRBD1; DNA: TGCGCCAGCAGCCAGTCCGGGACAGGGAACTATGGCTACACCTTC; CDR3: CASSQSGTGNYGYTF
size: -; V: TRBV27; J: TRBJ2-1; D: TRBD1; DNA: TGTGCCAGCAGTTTGTGGGGACAGGGTCGGAATGAGCAGTTCTTC; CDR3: CASSLWGQGRNEQFF
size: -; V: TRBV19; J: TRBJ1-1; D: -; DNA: TGTGCCAGTAGTATAGCCGGGAGGGGGGGGACTGAAGCTTTCTTT; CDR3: CASSIAGRGGTEAFF
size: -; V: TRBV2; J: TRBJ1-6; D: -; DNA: TGTGCCAGTAAAGGGACGGAGGGATCACCCCTCCACTTT; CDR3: CASKGTEGSPLHF
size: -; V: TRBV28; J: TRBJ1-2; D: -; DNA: TGTGCCAGCAATCACAACACACCGGGACTGGAAGGCTATGGCTACACCTTC; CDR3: CASNHNTPGLEGYGYTF
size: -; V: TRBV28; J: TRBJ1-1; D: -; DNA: TGTGCCAGCAGTTTAGGCCGGACAGCCTCAAGCATCGGTGAAGCTTTCTTT; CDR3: CASSLGRTASSIGEAFF
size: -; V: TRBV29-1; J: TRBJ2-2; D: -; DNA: TGCAGCGTAACAGGGTTAAGGGCCGGGGAGCTGTTTTTT; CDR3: CSVTGLRAGELFF
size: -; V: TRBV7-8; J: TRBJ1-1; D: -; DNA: TGTGCCAGCAGCCAAATCAGGGTGGAGGCTTTCTTT; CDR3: CASSQIRVEAFF
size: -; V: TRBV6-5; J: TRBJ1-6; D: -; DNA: TGTGCCAGCAGTTTGGACAACTCCTATAATTCACCCCTCCACTTT; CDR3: CASSLDNSYNSPLHF
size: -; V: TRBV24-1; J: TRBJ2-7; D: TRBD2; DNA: TGTGCCACCAGTGACCCTAGCGGGGGGGATGGCGAGCAGTACTTC; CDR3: CATSDPSGGDGEQYF
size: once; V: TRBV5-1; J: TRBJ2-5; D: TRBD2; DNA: TGCGCCAGCAGAGGCAGCGGGGGGGTGGATGAGACCCAGTACTTC; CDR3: CASRGSGGVDETQYF
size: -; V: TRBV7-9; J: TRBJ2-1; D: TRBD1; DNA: TGTGCCAGCAGCCCAGGGACAGGGTTGGGCAATGAGCAGTTCTTC; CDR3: CASSPGTGLGNEQFF
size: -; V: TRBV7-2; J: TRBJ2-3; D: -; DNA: TGTGCCAGCAGCTTAGCGCGGGGCACAGATACGCAGTATTTT; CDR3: CASSLARGTDTQYF
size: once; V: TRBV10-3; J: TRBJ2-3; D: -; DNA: TGTGCCATCAGTGGGCGGGCAGATACGCAGTATTTT; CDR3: CAISGRADTQYF
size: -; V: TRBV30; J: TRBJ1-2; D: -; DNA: TGTGCCTGGAGTGGTGGAGGGGTATATGGCTACACCTTC; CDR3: CAWSGGGVYGYTF
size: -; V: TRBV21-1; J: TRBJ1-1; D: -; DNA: TGTGCCAGCAGCAAATGCCGTCGGGACAGGGACGGGGGAAGGACTGAAGCTTTCTTT; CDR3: CASSKCRRDRDGGRTEAFF
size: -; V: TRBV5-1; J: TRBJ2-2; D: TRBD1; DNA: TGCGCCAGCAGCTTACGACAGGGTGACACCGGGGAGCTGTTTTTT; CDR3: CASSLRQGDTGELFF